The clone carrying this T cell receptor beta chain came up a few times. There are 14 residues in the CDR3. Looked up from germline, CDR1 is DFQATT and CDR2 is SNEGSKA (reference sequence). V shed 5 bases, J shed 1 base, and the junction held 7 bases outside the gene matches. RNA transcripts yielded amplified TCR beta CDR3 regions. The study used the HTBI primer set for a first-round RT-PCR of the TCR CDR3. TCRdb reanalysed the multiplex PCR reads using MiXCR and keeps one entry per CDR3 protein. The repertoire holds approximately 400,000 distinct CDR3 sequences, about 16% seen once, with less than 35% in the top ten. Diagnosis of hyperthyroidism was new in patients aged 18 to 65, and its duration was under 2 months. The authors took PBMCs from 10 ml fresh peripheral blood. This record belongs to a study of T cells in Graves' hyperthyroidism and ophthalmopathy. The wider study: Peripheral blood collection took place at initial diagnosis, before any treatment.

V and J are TRBV20-1 and TRBJ2-5, with TRBD1 matching over 7 bases. The sequencing input was blood. The receptor's source is a woman between 25 and 40 years old with Graves' hyperthyroidism. CDR3 bases: TGCAGTGCTCCCACCGGGACAGTCCAAGAGACCCAGTACTTC. It translates to CSAPTGTVQETQYF.